These 3 T cell receptor beta chains originate from one sample sequenced in a study of shared clonotypes between healthy human individuals. Using immunoSEQ multiplex PCR, the repertoire was profiled, and TCRdb retains in-frame clones only, with some absent. The table shows 2 million to 3 million clones, with approximately 94% occurring only once. Input material: naive CD4+ T cells from PBMCs. Subset denoted: CD45RA+ positively selected. Receptors were obtained from a man aged 18 to 30 in good health. Some clones in this sample may be carry-over from other donors' samples.

V is TRBV7-2 and J is TRBJ2-5, with D perhaps being TRBD1 or TRBD2 (5 bases each). The CDR3 sequence is 15 residues long. V lost 0 bases and J 7 bases, leaving 15 bases between the germline ends. Germline V gives CDR1 SGHTA, CDR2 FQGNSA. CDR3 coding DNA: TGTGCCAGCAGCTTAGCGGGAGAGCTGCAGGGGACCCAGTACTTC. It codes for CASSLAGELQGTQYF.

The chain combines TRBV28 with TRBJ1-2; the D gene is possibly TRBD1 (5 bases). Trimming shortened V by 5 bases and J by 5 bases, and 9 bases separated the two germline ends. The CDR3 is 12 residues long. Germline V gives CDR1 MDHEN, CDR2 SYDVKM. The CDR3 spells CASSRQWYGYTF. The CDR3 DNA reads as TGTGCCAGCAGTAGACAGTGGTATGGCTACACCTTC.

The J gene is TRBJ1-1, the V gene TRBV6-1; D uncertain. Germline CDR1 reads MNHNS; CDR2 reads SASEGT. V shed 5 bases and J shed 11 bases, with 15 bases lying between them. The CDR3 runs 12 residues. Here the CDR3 reads CASSWGNRAAFF. The CDR3 coding sequence is TGTGCCAGCAGTTGGGGAAATCGGGCGGCTTTCTTT.